This TCR beta chain was identified in a study of T cells after yellow fever vaccination. This clonotype was detected once. TCRdb re-called the 5' RACE reads through MiXCR, storing one row per CDR3 protein. The repertoire holds under 550,000 distinct CDR3 sequences, with less than 25% as singletons. Sample: PBMCs, taken around 3 weeks after the first yellow fever vaccination. The clonotype comes from a young man who received the YFV17D yellow fever vaccine.

CDR3 region: CASSRGQLNEKLFF. DNA for the CDR3: TGTGCCAGCAGTAGAGGACAGCTGAATGAAAAACTGTTTTTT. This chain links TRBV6-1 with TRBJ1-4; perhaps TRBD1 as D (6 bases). The ends were cut back, 5 bases at V and 5 bases at J, with 12 bases in the middle. Germline assignment: CDR1 MNHNS and CDR2 SASEGT. The CDR3 loop spans 14 amino acids.